One TCR beta chain is described in this entry. Its matching antigen is unknown. Germline V gene data show CDR1 as MNHNS and CDR2 as SASEGT. The CDR3 loop spans 13 amino acids. V was clipped by 7 bases and J by 7 bases, with 14 bases between them. Scientists made TCR beta libraries using quantitative 5'-RACE with molecular barcodes. TCRdb redid the calling of the 5' RACE reads with MiXCR, one entry per CDR3 protein. Found here are fewer than 500,000 distinct CDR3 sequences, about a fifth of them singletons; the top ten hold roughly a sixth. The data belong to a study of CD8 T cells in ankylosing spondylitis. Study results and limitations: Several highly homologous variants made up a TCR beta motif, and this motif appeared characteristic of ankylosing spondylitis blood. A number of the motif variants had already been described in reactive arthritis synovial fluid and blood. Disease-linked clones proved CD8+ and comparatively uncommon in peripheral blood. Disease-linked clones were reportedly significantly enriched in matched ankylosing spondylitis synovial fluid.

The sequence was collected from a male donor with ankylosing spondylitis. The V and J genes are TRBV6-1 and TRBJ1-5; perhaps TRBD1 as D (5 bases). Sequenced material: blood, either unsorted or a sorted T cell fraction (not recorded which). CDR3 protein: CASTDSSRQPQHF. CDR3 coding DNA: TGTGCCAGCACCGACAGCAGTCGACAGCCCCAGCATTTT.